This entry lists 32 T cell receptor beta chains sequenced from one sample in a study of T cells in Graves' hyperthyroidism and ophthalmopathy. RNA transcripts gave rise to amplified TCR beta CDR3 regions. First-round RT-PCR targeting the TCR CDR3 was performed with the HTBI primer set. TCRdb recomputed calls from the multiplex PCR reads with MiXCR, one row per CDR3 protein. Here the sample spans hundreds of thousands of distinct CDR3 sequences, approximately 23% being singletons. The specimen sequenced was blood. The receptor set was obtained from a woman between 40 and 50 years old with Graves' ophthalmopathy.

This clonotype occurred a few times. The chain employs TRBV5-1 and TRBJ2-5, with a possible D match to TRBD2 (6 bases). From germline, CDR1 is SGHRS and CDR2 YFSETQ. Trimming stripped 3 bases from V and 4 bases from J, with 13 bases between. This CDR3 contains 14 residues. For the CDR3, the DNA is TGCGCCAGCAGCTATAGCGGAGGGGTAGAGACCCAGTACTTC. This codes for CASSYSGGVETQYF.

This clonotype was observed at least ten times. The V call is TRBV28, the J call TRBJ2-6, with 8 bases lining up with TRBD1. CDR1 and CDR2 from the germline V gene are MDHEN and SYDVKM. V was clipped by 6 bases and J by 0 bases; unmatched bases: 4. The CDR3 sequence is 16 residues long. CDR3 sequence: CASRSTGGSGANVLTF. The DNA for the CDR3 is TGTGCCAGCAGATCCACAGGGGGCTCTGGGGCCAACGTCCTGACTTTC.

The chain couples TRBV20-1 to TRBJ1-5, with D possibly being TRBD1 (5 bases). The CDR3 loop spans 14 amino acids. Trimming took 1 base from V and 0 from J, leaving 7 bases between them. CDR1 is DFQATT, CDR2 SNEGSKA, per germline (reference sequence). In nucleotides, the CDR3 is TGCAGTGCTAGAGGGCAGGGTAGCAATCAGCCCCAGCATTTT. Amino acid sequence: CSARGQGSNQPQHF.

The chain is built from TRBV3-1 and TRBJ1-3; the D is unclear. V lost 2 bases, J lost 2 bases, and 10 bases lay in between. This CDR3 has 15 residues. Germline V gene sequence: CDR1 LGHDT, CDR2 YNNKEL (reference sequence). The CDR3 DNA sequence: TGTGCCAGCAGCCAAATCGACGGAACTGGAAACACCATATATTTT. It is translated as CASSQIDGTGNTIYF.

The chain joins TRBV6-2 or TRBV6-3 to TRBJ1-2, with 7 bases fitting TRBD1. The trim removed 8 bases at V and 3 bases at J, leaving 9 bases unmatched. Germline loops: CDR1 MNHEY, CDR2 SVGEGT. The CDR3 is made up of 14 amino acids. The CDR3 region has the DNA TGTGCCAGCCACGGGACAGTCTTTCACTATGGCTACACCTTC. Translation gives CASHGTVFHYGYTF.

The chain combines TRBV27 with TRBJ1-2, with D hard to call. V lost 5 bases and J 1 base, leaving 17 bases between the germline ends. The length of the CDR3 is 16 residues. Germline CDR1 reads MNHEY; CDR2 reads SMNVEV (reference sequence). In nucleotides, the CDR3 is TGTGCCAGCAGTCCCGCCTCGGGAGGGTTTAACTATGGCTACACCTTC. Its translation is CASSPASGGFNYGYTF.

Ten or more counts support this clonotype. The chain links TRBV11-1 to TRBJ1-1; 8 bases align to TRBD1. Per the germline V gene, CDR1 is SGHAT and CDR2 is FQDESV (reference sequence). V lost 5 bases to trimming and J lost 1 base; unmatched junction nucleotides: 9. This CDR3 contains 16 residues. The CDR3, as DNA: TGTGCCAGCAGCCCCGGGGACAGGCCGGAGAACACTGAAGCTTTCTTT. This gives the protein CASSPGDRPENTEAFF.

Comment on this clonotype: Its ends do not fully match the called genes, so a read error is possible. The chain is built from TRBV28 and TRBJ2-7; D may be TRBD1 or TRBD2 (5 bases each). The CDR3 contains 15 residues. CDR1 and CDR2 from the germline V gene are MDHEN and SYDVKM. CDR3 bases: TGTGTCAGCAAAGACCCCGGGACGTTGACCTACGAGCAGTACTTC. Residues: CVSKDPGTLTYEQYF.

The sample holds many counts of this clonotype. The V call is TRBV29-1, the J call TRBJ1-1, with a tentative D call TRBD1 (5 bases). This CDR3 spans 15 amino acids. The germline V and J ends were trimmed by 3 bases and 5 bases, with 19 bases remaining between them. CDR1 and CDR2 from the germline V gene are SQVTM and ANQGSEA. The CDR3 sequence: CSVEGTVEGFTEAFF. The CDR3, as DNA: TGCAGCGTTGAGGGAACGGTGGAGGGGTTTACTGAAGCTTTCTTT.

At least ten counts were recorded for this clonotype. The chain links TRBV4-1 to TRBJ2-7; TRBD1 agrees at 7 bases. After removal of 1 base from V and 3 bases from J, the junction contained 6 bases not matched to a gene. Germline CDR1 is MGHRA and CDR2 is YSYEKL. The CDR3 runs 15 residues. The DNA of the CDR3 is TGCGCCAGCAGCCAAGTGAGGGACAGCCTCTACGAGCAGTACTTC. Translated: CASSQVRDSLYEQYF.

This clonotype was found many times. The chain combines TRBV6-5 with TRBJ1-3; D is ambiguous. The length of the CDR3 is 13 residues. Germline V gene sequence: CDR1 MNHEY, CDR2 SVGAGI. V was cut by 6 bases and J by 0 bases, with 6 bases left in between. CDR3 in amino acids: CASRQVSGNTIYF. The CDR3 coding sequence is TGTGCCAGCAGACAAGTCTCTGGAAACACCATATATTTT.

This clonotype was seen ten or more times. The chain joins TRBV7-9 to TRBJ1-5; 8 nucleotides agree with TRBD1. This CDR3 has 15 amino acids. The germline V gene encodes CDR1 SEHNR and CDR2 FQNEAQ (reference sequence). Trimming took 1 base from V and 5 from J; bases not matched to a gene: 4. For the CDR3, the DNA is TGTGCCAGCAGCTTAGACGGACAGGGCCATCAGCCCCAGCATTTT. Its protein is CASSLDGQGHQPQHF.

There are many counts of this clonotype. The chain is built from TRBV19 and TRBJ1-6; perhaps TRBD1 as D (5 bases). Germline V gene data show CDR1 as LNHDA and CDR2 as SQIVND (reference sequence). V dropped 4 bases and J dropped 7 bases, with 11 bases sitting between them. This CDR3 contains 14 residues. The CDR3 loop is CASSTGTPNSPLHF. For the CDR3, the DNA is TGTGCCAGTAGTACCGGGACGCCGAATTCACCCCTCCACTTT.

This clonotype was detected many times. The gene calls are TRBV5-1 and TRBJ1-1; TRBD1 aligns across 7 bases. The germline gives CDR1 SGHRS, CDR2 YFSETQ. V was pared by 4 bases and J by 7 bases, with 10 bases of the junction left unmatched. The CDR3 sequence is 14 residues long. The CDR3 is CASSPGTADLEAFF. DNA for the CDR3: TGCGCCAGCAGCCCCGGGACAGCCGACCTTGAAGCTTTCTTT.

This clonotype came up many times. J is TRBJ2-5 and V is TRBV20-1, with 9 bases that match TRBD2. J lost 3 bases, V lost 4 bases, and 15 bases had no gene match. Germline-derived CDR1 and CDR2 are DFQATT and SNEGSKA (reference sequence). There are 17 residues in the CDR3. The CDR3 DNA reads TGCAGTGCTACAAAGGCGGGTAGCGGGAGCATTAAAGAGACCCAGTACTTC. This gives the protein CSATKAGSGSIKETQYF.

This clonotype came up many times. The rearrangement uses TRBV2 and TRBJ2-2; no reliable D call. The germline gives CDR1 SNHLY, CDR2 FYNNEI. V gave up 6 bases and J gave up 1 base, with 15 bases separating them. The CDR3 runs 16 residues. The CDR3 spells CASRTLDVLNTGELFF. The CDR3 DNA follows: TGTGCCAGCAGAACGCTTGATGTCCTGAACACCGGGGAGCTGTTTTTT.

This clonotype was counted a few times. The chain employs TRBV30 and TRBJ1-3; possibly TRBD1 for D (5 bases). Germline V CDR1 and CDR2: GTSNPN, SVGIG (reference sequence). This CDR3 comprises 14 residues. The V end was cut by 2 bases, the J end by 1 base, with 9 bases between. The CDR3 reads CAWSTGGSGNTIYF. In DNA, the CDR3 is TGTGCCTGGAGTACTGGGGGATCTGGAAACACCATATATTTT. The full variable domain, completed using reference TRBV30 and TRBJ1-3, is SQTIHQWPATLVQPVGSPLSLECTVEGTSNPNLYWYRQAAGRGLQLLFYSVGIGQISSEVPQNLSASRPQDRQFILSSKKLLLSDSGFYLCAWSTGGSGNTIYFGEGSWLTVV.

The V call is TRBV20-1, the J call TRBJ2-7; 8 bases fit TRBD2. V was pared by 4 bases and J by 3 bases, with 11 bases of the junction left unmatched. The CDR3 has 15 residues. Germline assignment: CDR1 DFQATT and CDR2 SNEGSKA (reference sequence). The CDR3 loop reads CSATTAGTRLYEQYF. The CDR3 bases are TGCAGTGCTACGACCGCCGGGACTAGACTCTACGAGCAGTACTTC.

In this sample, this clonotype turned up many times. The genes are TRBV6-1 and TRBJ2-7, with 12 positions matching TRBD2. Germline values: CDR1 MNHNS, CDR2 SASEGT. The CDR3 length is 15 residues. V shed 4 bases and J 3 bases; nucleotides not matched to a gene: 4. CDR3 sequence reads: CASSGGLAGIYEQYF. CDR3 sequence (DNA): TGTGCCAGCAGTGGAGGACTAGCGGGGATCTACGAGCAGTACTTC.

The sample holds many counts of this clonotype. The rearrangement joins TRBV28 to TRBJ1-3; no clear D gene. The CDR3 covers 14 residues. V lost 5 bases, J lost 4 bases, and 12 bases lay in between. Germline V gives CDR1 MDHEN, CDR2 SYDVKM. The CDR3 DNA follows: TGTGCCAGCAGTCCACTAAGCCAAGGAAACACCATATATTTT. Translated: CASSPLSQGNTIYF.

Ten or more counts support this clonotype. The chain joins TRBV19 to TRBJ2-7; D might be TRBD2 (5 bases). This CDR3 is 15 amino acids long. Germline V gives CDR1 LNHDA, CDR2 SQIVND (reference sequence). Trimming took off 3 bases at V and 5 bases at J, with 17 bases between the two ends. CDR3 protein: CASSIFTGNNNEQYF. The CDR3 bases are TGTGCCAGTAGTATTTTCACCGGGAACAATAACGAGCAGTACTTC.

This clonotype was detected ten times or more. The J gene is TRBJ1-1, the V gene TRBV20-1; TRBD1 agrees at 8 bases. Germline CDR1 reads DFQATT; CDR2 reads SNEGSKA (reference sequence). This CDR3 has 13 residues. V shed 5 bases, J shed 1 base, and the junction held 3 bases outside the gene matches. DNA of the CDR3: TGCAGTGCTCGGGACAGGAAGAACACTGAAGCTTTCTTT. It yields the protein CSARDRKNTEAFF.

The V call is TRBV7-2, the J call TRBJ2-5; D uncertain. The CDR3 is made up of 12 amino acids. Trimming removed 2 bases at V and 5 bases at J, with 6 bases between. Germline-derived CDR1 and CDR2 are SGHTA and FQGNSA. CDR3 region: CASSLHRETQYF. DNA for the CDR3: TGTGCCAGCAGCTTACACCGGGAGACCCAGTACTTC.

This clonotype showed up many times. CDR3 amino acids: CASSYSIGNTGELFF. For the CDR3, the DNA is TGTGCCAGCAGTTACTCGATCGGGAACACCGGGGAGCTGTTTTTT. The chain has TRBV6-5 and TRBJ2-2, with D unclear. Germline V gene data show CDR1 as MNHEY and CDR2 as SVGAGI. The CDR3 is 15 amino acids. The germline V and J ends were trimmed by 0 bases and 1 base, with 6 bases remaining between them.

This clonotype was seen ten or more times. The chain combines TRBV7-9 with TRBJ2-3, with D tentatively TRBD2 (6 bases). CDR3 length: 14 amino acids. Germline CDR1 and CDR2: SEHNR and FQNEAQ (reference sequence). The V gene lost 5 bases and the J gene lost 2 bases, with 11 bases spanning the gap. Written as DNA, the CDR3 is TGTGCCAGCAGCGGGACTCTAGACACAGATACGCAGTATTTT. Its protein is CASSGTLDTDTQYF.

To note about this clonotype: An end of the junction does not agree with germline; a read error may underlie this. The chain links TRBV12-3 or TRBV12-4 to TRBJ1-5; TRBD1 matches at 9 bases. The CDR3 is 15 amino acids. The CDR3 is CASTLGGQGNQPQQF. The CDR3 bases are TGTGCCAGCACCCTAGGGGGACAGGGTAATCAGCCCCAGCAGTTT.

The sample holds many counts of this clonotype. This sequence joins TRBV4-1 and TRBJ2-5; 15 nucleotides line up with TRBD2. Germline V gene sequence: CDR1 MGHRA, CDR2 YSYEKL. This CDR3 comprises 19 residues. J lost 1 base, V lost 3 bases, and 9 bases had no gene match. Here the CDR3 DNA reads TGCGCCAGCAGCCACCCCGGACTAGCGGGAGGGCCGGGCCAAGAGACCCAGTACTTC. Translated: CASSHPGLAGGPGQETQYF.

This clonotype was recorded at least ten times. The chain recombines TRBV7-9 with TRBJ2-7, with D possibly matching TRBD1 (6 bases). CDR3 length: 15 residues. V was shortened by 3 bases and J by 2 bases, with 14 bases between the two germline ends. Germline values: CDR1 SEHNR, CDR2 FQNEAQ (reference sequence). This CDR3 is CASSLSRGGPYEQYF. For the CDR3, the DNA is TGTGCCAGCAGCTTGTCCAGGGGTGGGCCCTACGAGCAGTACTTC. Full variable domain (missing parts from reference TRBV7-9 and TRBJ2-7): DTGVSQNPRHKITKRGQNVTFRCDPISEHNRLYWYRQTLGQGPEFLTYFQNEAQLEKSRLLSDRFSAERPKGSFSTLEIQRTEQGDSAMYLCASSLSRGGPYEQYFGPGTRLTVT.

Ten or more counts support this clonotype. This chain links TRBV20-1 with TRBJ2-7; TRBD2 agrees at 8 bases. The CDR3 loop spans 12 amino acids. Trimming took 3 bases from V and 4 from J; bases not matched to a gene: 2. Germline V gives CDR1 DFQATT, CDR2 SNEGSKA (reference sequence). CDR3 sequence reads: CSASGGAYEQYF. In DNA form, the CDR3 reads TGCAGTGCTAGCGGGGGGGCGTACGAGCAGTACTTC.

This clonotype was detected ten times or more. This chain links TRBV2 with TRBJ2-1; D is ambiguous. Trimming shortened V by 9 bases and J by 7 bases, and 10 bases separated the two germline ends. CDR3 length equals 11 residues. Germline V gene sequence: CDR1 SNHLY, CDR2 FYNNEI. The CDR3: CASRWVNEQFF. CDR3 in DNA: TGTGCCAGTAGATGGGTAAATGAGCAGTTCTTC. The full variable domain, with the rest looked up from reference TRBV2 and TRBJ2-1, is EPEVTQTPSHQVTQMGQEVILRCVPISNHLYFYWYRQILGQKVEFLVSFYNNEISEKSEIFDDQFSVERPDGSNFTLKIRSTKLEDSAMYFCASRWVNEQFFGPGTRLTVL.

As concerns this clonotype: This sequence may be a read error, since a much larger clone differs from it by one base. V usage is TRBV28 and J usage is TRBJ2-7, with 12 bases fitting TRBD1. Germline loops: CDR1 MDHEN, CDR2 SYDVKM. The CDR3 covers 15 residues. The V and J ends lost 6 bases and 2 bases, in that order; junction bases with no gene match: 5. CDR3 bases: TGTGCCAGCAGCCAGGGACAGGGGGCGACCTACGAGCAGTACTTC. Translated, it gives CASSQGQGATYEQYF. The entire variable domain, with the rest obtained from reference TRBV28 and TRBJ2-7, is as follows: DVKVTQSSRYLVKRTGEKVFLECVQDMDHENMFWYRQDPGLGLRLIYFSYDVKMKEKGDIPEGYSVSREKKERFSLILESASTNQTSMYLCASSQGQGATYEQYFGPGTRLTVT.

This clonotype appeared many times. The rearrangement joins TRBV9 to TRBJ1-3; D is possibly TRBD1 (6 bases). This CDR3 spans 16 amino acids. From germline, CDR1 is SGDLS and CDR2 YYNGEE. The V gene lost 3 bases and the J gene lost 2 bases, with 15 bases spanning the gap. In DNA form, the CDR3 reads TGTGCCAGCAGCGGGAGACGGGGGCCCACTGGAAACACCATATATTTT. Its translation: CASSGRRGPTGNTIYF. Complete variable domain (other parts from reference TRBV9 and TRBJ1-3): DSGVTQTPKHLITATGQRVTLRCSPRSGDLSVYWYQQSLDQGLQFLIQYYNGEERAKGNILERFSAQQFPDLHSELNLSSLELGDSALYFCASSGRRGPTGNTIYFGEGSWLTVV.